The rows below give T cell receptor beta chains drawn from one sample of a study of radiotherapy plus CTLA-4 blockade in lung cancer. Libraries were prepared by immunoSEQ multiplex PCR; TCRdb keeps only in-frame clonotypes and omits some of them. The data contain about 88,000 clones, approximately 75% of them singletons. The sequenced sample was peripheral blood, obtained from a patient treated with radiotherapy plus ipilimumab. The receptors were gathered from a human donor with non-small cell lung cancer that progressed on radiotherapy plus ipilimumab. CDR3s include the opening cysteine and the closing phenylalanine or tryptophan. A D gene is named only where the DNA matches it firmly. Size values are once, few and many counts, or a class for expanded clones, and some rows have none.

J gene	D gene	clone size	V gene	CDR3 protein	CDR3 DNA
TRBJ2-7	.	.	TRBV9	CASSKSGTASSYEQYF	TGTGCCAGCAGCAAATCCGGGACTGCCAGCTCCTACGAGCAGTACTTC
TRBJ1-1	.	.	TRBV7-3	CASSLDFTTEAFF	TGTGCCAGCAGCCTAGACTTTACCACTGAAGCTTTCTTT
TRBJ1-5	.	.	TRBV28	CASSLTSNQPQHF	TGTGCCAGCAGTTTAACCAGCAATCAGCCCCAGCATTTT
TRBJ1-1	.	.	TRBV7-9	CASTSKTTEAFF	TGTGCCAGCACTTCCAAAACCACTGAAGCTTTCTTT
TRBJ2-4	.	few	TRBV11-2	CASSLGNGNKNIQYF	TGTGCCAGCAGCTTAGGAAATGGCAACAAAAACATTCAGTACTTC
TRBJ2-5	.	.	TRBV5-1	CASSLAGTTEETQYF	TGCGCCAGCAGCTTGGCCGGGACGACTGAAGAGACCCAGTACTTC
TRBJ2-7	.	.	TRBV4-1	CASSLLGGDEQYF	TGCGCCAGCAGCCTCCTCGGAGGGGACGAGCAGTACTTC
TRBJ2-3	.	once	TRBV5-1	CASSLRGGTDTQYF	TGCGCCAGCAGCCTCCGGGGAGGCACAGATACGCAGTATTTT
TRBJ2-1	.	.	TRBV4-3	CASSQDRVGGREQFF	TGCGCCAGCAGCCAAGATCGTGTAGGGGGAAGGGAGCAGTTCTTC
TRBJ2-1	.	.	TRBV15	CATSRDRGPGTYNEQFF	TGTGCCACCAGCAGAGATAGGGGCCCCGGCACCTACAATGAGCAGTTCTTC
TRBJ2-3	TRBD2	.	TRBV7-8	CASSLEGTSELTSTDTQYF	TGTGCCAGCAGCTTAGAAGGGACTAGCGAATTAACTAGCACAGATACGCAGTATTTT
TRBJ2-5	.	.	TRBV18	CASSPSRGGETQYF	TGTGCCAGCTCACCATCCCGGGGTGGCGAGACCCAGTACTTC
TRBJ2-3	.	.	TRBV20-1	CSEPRGDTQYF	TGCAGTGAACCTCGGGGAGATACGCAGTATTTT
TRBJ1-5	.	.	TRBV2	CASKALGDQPQHF	TGTGCCAGCAAGGCCTTAGGAGACCAGCCCCAGCATTTT
TRBJ2-6	.	.	TRBV7-3	CASSLDSSGANVLTF	TGTGCCAGCAGCTTAGACAGCTCTGGGGCCAACGTCCTGACTTTC
TRBJ2-5	.	.	TRBV5-1	CASKRGSGEETQYF	TGCGCCAGCAAAAGAGGGAGCGGAGAAGAGACCCAGTACTTC
TRBJ1-5	.	.	TRBV29-1	CSVALNSNQPQHF	TGCAGCGTGGCACTCAATAGCAATCAGCCCCAGCATTTT
TRBJ2-7	TRBD1	.	TRBV7-2	CASGQGGYYEQYF	TGTGCCAGTGGACAGGGGGGATACTACGAGCAGTACTTC
TRBJ1-1	.	.	TRBV27	CASSPKTPGYTEAFF	TGTGCCAGCAGTCCTAAAACACCAGGATACACTGAAGCTTTCTTT
TRBJ1-2	TRBD1	.	TRBV6-1	CASSPREGAQGYTF	TGTGCCAGCAGTCCTCGGGAGGGGGCGCAAGGCTACACCTTC
TRBJ2-2	.	few	TRBV2	CASRDTGELFF	TGTGCCAGCAGGGACACCGGGGAGCTGTTTTTT
TRBJ2-4	TRBD2	.	TRBV7-9	CASSSLAGATPEIQYF	TGTGCCAGCAGCTCGTTAGCGGGGGCCACCCCCGAGATTCAGTACTTC
TRBJ2-7	.	few	TRBV19	CASSSRALSYEQYF	TGTGCCAGTAGTTCCCGGGCCCTCTCCTACGAGCAGTACTTC
TRBJ1-1	.	.	TRBV15	CATSQDMNTEAFF	TGTGCCACCAGCCAGGATATGAACACTGAAGCTTTCTTT
TRBJ1-5	TRBD1	.	TRBV2	CASTDRQGGNQPQHF	TGTGCCAGCACGGACCGCCAGGGGGGGAATCAGCCCCAGCATTTT
TRBJ1-5	.	.	TRBV2	CASSLRPGAKGPQHF	TGTGCCAGCTCCCTCAGACCAGGGGCCAAGGGGCCCCAGCATTTT
TRBJ2-7	TRBD1	once	TRBV6-5	CASSSRDSSYEQYF	TGTGCCAGCAGTTCCCGGGACAGTTCCTACGAGCAGTACTTC
TRBJ1-5	.	.	TRBV19	CASSQHRNSNQPQHF	TGTGCCAGTAGTCAGCACAGGAATAGCAATCAGCCCCAGCATTTT
TRBJ2-5	.	.	TRBV7-9	CASSDRGETQYF	TGTGCCAGCAGCGACCGGGGAGAGACCCAGTACTTC
TRBJ2-7	.	.	TRBV11-3	CASSPRQGGYEQYF	TGTGCCAGCAGCCCTAGGCAGGGCGGCTACGAGCAGTACTTC